Listed below are T cell receptor beta chains from one sample, sequenced in a study of cytomegalovirus exposure and HLA in healthy donors. Repertoires were generated with immunoSEQ multiplex PCR, while TCRdb's copy carries only in-frame clones and drops some. Of around 190,000 clones listed, about four fifths are singletons. What was sequenced was PBMCs. The source of these receptors is a female donor in good health and CMV-seronegative. CDR3s include the opening cysteine and the closing phenylalanine or tryptophan. D genes are given only for firm matches. For some rows the clone size is stated as once, few or many, or as a class when expanded; others skip it.

16	TRBD1	TRBV2	TRBJ2-1	few	CASSARGTSSYNEQFF	TGTGCCAGCAGCGCCAGGGGGACCTCCTCCTACAATGAGCAGTTCTTC
17	.	TRBV7-9	TRBJ2-2	.	CASSLDLSGVRAGELFF	TGTGCCAGCAGCTTAGATCTGTCCGGGGTTCGGGCCGGGGAGCTGTTTTTT
15	TRBD1	TRBV6-5	TRBJ1-1	few	CASSRTGALFTEAFF	TGTGCCAGCAGTCGGACAGGGGCTTTGTTCACTGAAGCTTTCTTT
13	.	TRBV7-3	TRBJ1-1	.	CASSLFRDTEAFF	TGTGCCAGCAGCCTTTTCCGGGACACTGAAGCTTTCTTT
13	.	TRBV28	TRBJ2-5	once	CASNPQQGETQYF	TGTGCCAGCAATCCACAGCAAGGCGAGACCCAGTACTTC
15	TRBD2	TRBV9	TRBJ2-1	.	CASSVDGTSGRGQFF	TGTGCCAGCAGCGTAGATGGGACTAGCGGGAGGGGGCAGTTCTTC
16	.	TRBV21-1	TRBJ2-7	.	CASSKGGQFGRYEQYF	TGTGCCAGCAGCAAAGGGGGACAGTTCGGACGTTACGAGCAGTACTTC
18	TRBD2	TRBV7-9	TRBJ2-1	few	CASSSTSGMSGNRNEQFF	TGTGCCAGCAGTTCAACTAGCGGGATGAGTGGCAATAGGAATGAGCAGTTCTTC
14	TRBD1	TRBV5-1	TRBJ1-1	once	CASSPGQGNTEAFF	TGCGCCAGCAGCCCGGGACAGGGGAACACTGAAGCTTTCTTT
14	TRBD1	TRBV14	TRBJ2-5	.	CASSTGGAGEDQYF	TGTGCCAGCAGCACAGGGGGCGCGGGTGAGGACCAGTACTTC
15	.	TRBV4-1	TRBJ2-7	.	CASSQASPGGYEQYF	TGCGCCAGCAGCCAAGCGTCGCCTGGGGGGTACGAGCAGTACTTC
16	TRBD2	TRBV7-8	TRBJ2-1	few	CASSSLLAGAFNEQFF	TGTGCCAGCAGCTCCCTGCTAGCGGGGGCCTTCAATGAGCAGTTCTTC
14	TRBD1	TRBV5-4	TRBJ2-5	.	CASSRDRESETQYF	TGTGCCAGCAGTCGGGACAGGGAATCAGAGACCCAGTACTTC
12	.	TRBV27	TRBJ2-2	.	CASSSLTGELFF	TGTGCCAGCAGTTCACTCACCGGGGAGCTGTTTTTT
14	.	TRBV4-1	TRBJ1-1	.	CASSLSTGWTEAFF	TGCGCCAGCAGCCTATCGACAGGATGGACTGAAGCTTTCTTT
20	TRBD2	TRBV28	TRBJ2-1	few	CASSTSLKVSSGSSYNEQFF	TGTGCCAGCAGTACTAGCTTGAAGGTTTCTAGCGGGAGCTCCTACAATGAGCAGTTCTTC
15	.	TRBV7-9	TRBJ1-2	.	CSSSLGSTGVYGYTF	TGTTCCAGCAGCTTAGGCAGCACGGGAGTCTATGGCTACACCTTC
12	.	TRBV6-1	TRBJ1-2	.	CASSGQSYGYTF	TGTGCCAGCAGTGGGCAATCCTATGGCTACACCTTC
13	.	TRBV30	TRBJ1-3	.	CAWSVNGRNTIYF	TGTGCCTGGAGTGTTAACGGTAGAAACACCATATATTTT
15	.	TRBV4-1	TRBJ2-1	.	CASSQDGKTRNEQFF	TGCGCCAGCAGCCAAGATGGTAAAACTCGGAATGAGCAGTTCTTC
15	.	TRBV5-1	TRBJ2-5	.	CASSLEWPPGETQYF	TGCGCCAGCAGCTTGGAATGGCCGCCGGGAGAGACCCAGTACTTC
15	TRBD2	TRBV2	TRBJ2-2	few	CASSRLAGLTGELFF	TGTGCCAGCAGTCGACTAGCGGGCCTCACCGGGGAGCTGTTTTTT
18	TRBD1	TRBV28	TRBJ2-7	.	CASSPPHFGTGISYEQYF	TGTGCCAGCAGTCCCCCACACTTTGGGACAGGGATCTCGTACGAGCAGTACTTC